A selection of T cell receptor beta chains follows, all from one sample in a study of CD8 T cells in cerebrospinal fluid in Alzheimer's disease. TCRdb re-called the 10x single-cell sequencing reads; every CDR3 protein appears as one record, without DNA. This sample lists more than 550 distinct CDR3 sequences; its ten largest clones have less than 20%. The specimen sequenced was cerebrospinal fluid. Receptors originate from a human donor in good health. CDR3s include the opening cysteine and the closing phenylalanine or tryptophan. Clone sizes are given selectively: once, few, many, or a class where the clone is expanded.

V	size	J	CDR3
TRBV27	-	TRBJ1-2	CASSLGGLYGYTF
TRBV9	medium-sized	TRBJ1-3	CASKQGAIGNTIYF
TRBV30	medium-sized	TRBJ2-1	CARTWGYEQFF
TRBV27	medium-sized	TRBJ1-5	CASSFVENRGVRQPQHF
TRBV19	medium-sized	TRBJ2-4	CASSIPLRTRAKNIQYF
TRBV27	large	TRBJ2-2	CASTLPGRSGRPGELFF
TRBV2	medium-sized	TRBJ2-2	CASSGGAGTGELFF
TRBV25-1	medium-sized	TRBJ1-2	CASSDPGTGTWYGYTF
TRBV5-6	large	TRBJ2-2	CASSLRQGASVGELFF
TRBV3-1	large	TRBJ2-2	CASSPGTGDTGELFF
TRBV18	medium-sized	TRBJ1-1	CASSRTGQDTEAFF
TRBV7-2	-	TRBJ2-6	CASSQDRSSGANVLTF
TRBV12-3/TRBV12-4	medium-sized	TRBJ2-1	CASSFLTSYNEQFF
TRBV2	medium-sized	TRBJ1-2	CASRGQGLDGYTF
TRBV5-1	medium-sized	TRBJ1-1	CASSLIGTEAFF
TRBV29-1	medium-sized	TRBJ1-2	CSVLQEVYQSNYGYTF
TRBV20-1	medium-sized	TRBJ1-4	CSVRTGINEKLFF
TRBV5-1	large	TRBJ2-7	CASSFEGRGPDEQYF
TRBV4-1	medium-sized	TRBJ2-7	CASSQGGAKATLTYEQYF
TRBV6-5	large	TRBJ1-4	CASSTRVSGNEKLFF
TRBV6-1	medium-sized	TRBJ2-7	CASRPGGVDEQYF
TRBV6-1	medium-sized	TRBJ1-5	CASSAGGNQPQHF
TRBV5-8	-	TRBJ2-1	CASSLLQGGSSNEQFF
TRBV5-4	medium-sized	TRBJ2-7	CASSQQGADEQYF
TRBV5-5	-	TRBJ2-2	CASSLFGRGHTGELFF
TRBV2	medium-sized	TRBJ2-2	CASSAISGGARGELFF
TRBV10-3	medium-sized	TRBJ2-7	CAIRADRARGDYEQYF
TRBV5-1	medium-sized	TRBJ1-3	CASSAGTLSGNTIYF
TRBV12-3/TRBV12-4	medium-sized	TRBJ1-2	CASSTWDRGGDGYTF
TRBV2	large	TRBJ2-2	CARGATTNTGELFF
TRBV24-1	medium-sized	TRBJ1-1	CATSAGGPGMPFF
TRBV6-5	medium-sized	TRBJ2-2	CASAQYANTGELFF
TRBV30	medium-sized	TRBJ2-1	CAWSVQGGREQFF
TRBV10-1	large	TRBJ2-7	CASSDGGGLPYEQYF
TRBV5-8	medium-sized	TRBJ2-1	CASSWGVNEQFF
TRBV3-1	medium-sized	TRBJ2-3	CASSQDRGGDINTQYF
TRBV7-9	large	TRBJ1-5	CASSLRGSNQPQHF
TRBV5-1	medium-sized	TRBJ2-5	CASSPGGSGQETQYF
TRBV2	-	TRBJ1-2	CASMGTLQGPQGRDGYTF
TRBV6-1	medium-sized	TRBJ1-1	CASSGGQSGTEAFF
TRBV25-1	medium-sized	TRBJ1-2	CASSEGVGANYGYTF
TRBV3-1	medium-sized	TRBJ2-3	CASAWGGTDTQYF
TRBV18	medium-sized	TRBJ2-7	CASSPRTGGEYEQYF
TRBV3-1	hyperexpanded	TRBJ2-7	CASSPQVAGDYEQYF
TRBV24-1	medium-sized	TRBJ2-5	CATSDPLQGETQYF
TRBV6-5	medium-sized	TRBJ1-6	CASSFLGPNSPLHF
TRBV6-1	medium-sized	TRBJ1-1	CASSVGGGATEAFF
TRBV7-8	medium-sized	TRBJ2-5	CASSSGGTGVVGEETQYF
TRBV6-4	medium-sized	TRBJ2-2	CASSSLAGVTNTGELFF
TRBV7-2	large	TRBJ1-1	CASSLRGLNTEAFF
TRBV6-2/TRBV6-3	large	TRBJ1-1	CASSWGSPNTEAFF
TRBV5-6	medium-sized	TRBJ1-2	CASSILQVYTF
TRBV19	-	TRBJ2-1	CASSIDQKGNEQFF
TRBV5-4	medium-sized	TRBJ2-3	CASSFGGPPDTQYF
TRBV20-1	medium-sized	TRBJ1-2	CSARGQLPYGYTF
TRBV7-9	hyperexpanded	TRBJ1-6	CASTQASSYNSPLHF
TRBV10-2	medium-sized	TRBJ2-1	CASSEIGAYNEQFF